The 22 T cell receptor beta chains listed next were all sequenced from one sample in a study of blood T cells in healthy people across ages. A second about 7 to 11 cycle PCR used barcoded and J-beta primers. TCRdb reprocessed the 5' RACE reads via MiXCR and lists one record per CDR3 protein. Of around 1,700,000 distinct CDR3 sequences listed, 28% are singletons. Sequencing was done on a sample of blood. Source of these receptors: a woman in her 30s in good health.

V is TRBV2 and J is TRBJ2-7, with D possibly TRBD2 on 5 matching bases. Germline CDR1 is SNHLY and CDR2 is FYNNEI. The CDR3 loop spans 13 amino acids. The germline V and J ends were trimmed by 2 bases and 3 bases, with 8 bases remaining between them. In DNA form, the CDR3 reads TGTGCCAGCAGTGAAAATGAGGGCTACGAGCAGTACTTC. Translating gives CASSENEGYEQYF.

This clonotype has ten or more counts. The chain recombines TRBV12-5 with TRBJ2-7; the D gene could be TRBD1 or TRBD2 (5 bases each). From germline, CDR1 is LGHNT and CDR2 FRNRAP. The CDR3 contains 15 residues. The V gene lost 5 bases and the J gene lost 1 base, with 15 bases spanning the gap. The chain's CDR3 is CASGLGAIGSYEQYF. In DNA, the CDR3 is TGTGCTAGTGGTCTCGGGGCTATCGGTTCCTACGAGCAGTACTTC. Drawing the rest from reference TRBV12-5 and TRBJ2-7, the complete variable domain is DARVTQTPRHKVTEMGQEVTMRCQPILGHNTVFWYRQTMMQGLELLAYFRNRAPLDDSGMPKDRFSAEMPDATLATLKIQPSEPRDSAVYFCASGLGAIGSYEQYFGPGTRLTVT.

In this sample, this clonotype turned up a few times. The rearrangement links TRBV2 to TRBJ2-3, with 11 positions matching TRBD2. The V segment lost 6 bases and the J segment 2 bases; nucleotides outside the gene matches: 7. CDR3 length: 16 amino acids. Germline assignment: CDR1 SNHLY and CDR2 FYNNEI. The CDR3, as DNA: TGTGCCAGCAGAGCGACTAGCGGGGTGGCCACAGATACGCAGTATTTT. Protein: CASRATSGVATDTQYF. The variable domain in full, completed from reference TRBV2 and TRBJ2-3, reads EPEVTQTPSHQVTQMGQEVILRCVPISNHLYFYWYRQILGQKVEFLVSFYNNEISEKSEIFDDQFSVERPDGSNFTLKIRSTKLEDSAMYFCASRATSGVATDTQYFGPGTRLTVL.

This rearrangement joins TRBV12-3 or TRBV12-4 to TRBJ2-1; D might be TRBD2 (5 bases). The J call is in doubt because the DNA end fits TRBJ2-7 better. This CDR3 spans 12 amino acids. CDR3 amino acids: CASSSASNEQYF. DNA of the CDR3: TGTGCCAGCAGTTCGGCTAGCAATGAGCAGTACTTC.

The chain carries TRBV6-1 and TRBJ1-1; no reliable D call. The CDR3 is made up of 15 amino acids. In germline, CDR1 is MNHNS, CDR2 SASEGT. Trimming cost V 6 bases and J 1 base, with 15 bases left between them. CDR3 nucleotide sequence: TGTGCCAGCAGGACTCGTTCGGTCGGGAACACTGAAGCTTTCTTT. Protein: CASRTRSVGNTEAFF.

The rearrangement links TRBV6-1 to TRBJ2-3; D remains ambiguous. V lost 0 bases and J 3 bases, leaving 10 bases between the germline ends. This CDR3 has 15 residues. Germline CDR1 MNHNS, CDR2 SASEGT. The CDR3 loop reads CASSEAWLSTDTQYF. CDR3 DNA: TGTGCCAGCAGTGAAGCTTGGCTTTCTACAGATACGCAGTATTTT.

This clonotype appeared many times. The V gene is TRBV12-3 or TRBV12-4, the J gene TRBJ2-1; TRBD2 matches 7 bases. This CDR3 is 15 amino acids long. Trimming removed 3 bases from V and 8 bases from J; junction bases left unmatched: 10. Written as DNA, the CDR3 is TGTGCCAGCAGTTTTATAGGCGGGAGCGGCGATGAGCAGTTCTTC. This sequence encodes CASSFIGGSGDEQFF.

The V call is TRBV20-1, the J call TRBJ2-4, with 7 positions matching TRBD2. Germline V gene sequence: CDR1 DFQATT, CDR2 SNEGSKA (reference sequence). After removal of 5 bases from V and 13 bases from J, the junction contained 17 bases not matched to a gene. This CDR3 contains 14 residues. CDR3 DNA sequence: TGCAGTGCTCCGACTAGCCTCACCTTTAATAAGCAGTACTTC. Translated, it gives CSAPTSLTFNKQYF.

Notes on this clonotype: A single base separates this from a much larger clone, so it may be a read error. This rearrangement joins TRBV6-2 or TRBV6-3 to TRBJ2-7, with D perhaps TRBD1 (6 bases). Germline CDR1 MNHEY, CDR2 SVGEGT. This CDR3 region has 14 residues. This CDR3 reads CASSYGTLRHERYF. The CDR3 DNA reads as TGTGCCAGTAGTTACGGGACACTTCGACACGAGCGGTACTTC.

This clonotype was detected many times. This sequence joins TRBV12-3 or TRBV12-4 and TRBJ2-5; no definite D call. Trimming took off 6 bases at V and 5 bases at J, with 22 bases between the two ends. The CDR3 has 16 residues. The CDR3 sequence is CASSRSSMGTAETQYF. CDR3 DNA: TGTGCCAGCAGCCGTAGCAGCATGGGCACCGCGGAGACCCAGTACTTC.

The V gene is TRBV9, the J gene TRBJ2-7; 9 bases line up with TRBD1. Losses at the gene ends were 3 bases for V and 6 bases for J; bases not matched to a gene: 7. The CDR3 is made up of 14 amino acids. Per the germline V gene, CDR1 is SGDLS and CDR2 is YYNGEE. The CDR3: CASSAGQGFGEQYF. CDR3 coding DNA: TGTGCCAGCAGCGCGGGACAGGGATTTGGCGAGCAGTACTTC.

The table lists this clonotype with a few counts. V and J are TRBV10-3 and TRBJ1-1, with TRBD1 as a possible D gene (5 bases). Germline values: CDR1 ENHRY, CDR2 SYGVKD. V was cut by 6 bases and J by 4 bases, with 12 bases left in between. This CDR3 spans 13 amino acids. The CDR3 region has the DNA TGTGCCATCAGGAGGGGAGTAAGCACTGAAGCTTTCTTT. It yields the protein CAIRRGVSTEAFF.

Only a few counts were recorded for this clonotype. The chain joins TRBV27 to TRBJ1-2, with D uncertain. The CDR3 totals 14 residues. V was clipped by 6 bases and J by 4 bases, with 15 bases between them. From germline, CDR1 is MNHEY and CDR2 SMNVEV (reference sequence). The CDR3 reads CASSPPGGLYGYTF. As DNA, the CDR3 is TGTGCCAGCAGCCCCCCGGGCGGACTCTATGGCTACACCTTC.

The J gene is TRBJ2-1, the V gene TRBV30, with a possible D match to TRBD1 (6 bases). Germline CDR1 is GTSNPN and CDR2 is SVGIG (reference sequence). The CDR3 totals 13 residues. V lost 0 bases, J lost 6 bases, and 9 bases lay in between. CDR3 nucleotides: TGTGCCTGGAGTGTGCCAGGGGTCAATGAGCAGTTCTTC. This translates into CAWSVPGVNEQFF.

This chain links TRBV2 with TRBJ1-1; TRBD1 is a possible D gene (6 bases). The germline V gene has CDR1 SNHLY and CDR2 FYNNEI. This CDR3 has 14 amino acids. Trimming left V 4 bases short and J 0 bases short, with 9 bases between. This CDR3 reads CASSASGVNTEAFF. Here the CDR3 DNA reads TGTGCCAGCAGTGCCTCAGGGGTGAACACTGAAGCTTTCTTT.

The chain combines TRBV20-1 with TRBJ2-7, with 7 bases fitting TRBD2. This CDR3 spans 13 amino acids. V lost 3 bases to trimming and J lost 6 bases; unmatched junction nucleotides: 8. The germline V gene encodes CDR1 DFQATT and CDR2 SNEGSKA (reference sequence). The CDR3 DNA follows: TGCAGTGCTAGCGCGGGAGCCAAAGGCGAGCAGTACTTC. Protein product: CSASAGAKGEQYF.

J is TRBJ2-1 and V is TRBV7-9; TRBD2 matches 12 bases. V lost 5 bases to trimming and J lost 10 bases; unmatched junction nucleotides: 9. The CDR3 contains 15 residues. CDR1 is SEHNR and CDR2 is FQNEAQ in the germline V gene (reference sequence). CDR3 nucleotide sequence: TGTGCCAGCAGCGGAGGCAGACTAGCGGGAGTAGAGCAGTTCTTC. It codes for CASSGGRLAGVEQFF.

This clonotype came up a few times. This rearrangement joins TRBV6-6 to TRBJ2-1; 10 bases map to TRBD1. This CDR3 has 15 amino acids. V gave up 5 bases and J gave up 7 bases; unmatched junction bases: 8. CDR1 and CDR2 (germline): MNHNY, SVGAGI (reference sequence). CDR3 coding DNA: TGTGCCAGCAGTCACCCGGGACAGGGGCTTAATGAGCAGTTCTTC. This encodes CASSHPGQGLNEQFF.

This clonotype was observed a handful of times. The chain links TRBV6-2 or TRBV6-3 to TRBJ1-5, with D perhaps TRBD1 (5 bases). Per the germline V gene, CDR1 is MNHEY and CDR2 is SVGEGT. CDR3 length: 15 amino acids. V shed 0 bases and J shed 4 bases, with 10 bases lying between them. The CDR3 DNA reads as TGTGCCAGCAGTTACTCGAACCGACAGAATCAGCCCCAGCATTTT. Protein: CASSYSNRQNQPQHF.

This clonotype appeared many times. The chain combines TRBV7-2 with TRBJ2-3; D remains unclear. Trimming shortened V by 2 bases and J by 10 bases, and 16 bases separated the two germline ends. Germline V lookup: CDR1 SGHTA, CDR2 FQGNSA. The CDR3 is 14 amino acids. The CDR3 spells CASSLSGPPFAQYF. The CDR3 nucleotides read TGTGCCAGCAGCTTAAGTGGGCCCCCGTTTGCGCAGTATTTT.

This clonotype has only a few counts. V is TRBV12-3 or TRBV12-4 and J is TRBJ1-6, with D possibly matching TRBD1 (5 bases). V was cut by 6 bases and J by 12 bases, with 15 bases left in between. This CDR3 contains 13 residues. The CDR3: CASSPGWVLPLHF. CDR3 in DNA: TGTGCCAGCAGCCCAGGGTGGGTACTACCCCTCCACTTT.

J is TRBJ2-5 and V is TRBV9; D gene unclear. The V end was cut by 0 bases, the J end by 5 bases, with 11 bases between. The CDR3 sequence is 14 residues long. In germline, CDR1 is SGDLS, CDR2 YYNGEE. CDR3 in amino acids: CASSVGFLPETQYF. The CDR3 DNA reads TGTGCCAGCAGCGTAGGATTCTTGCCGGAGACCCAGTACTTC. Drawing the rest from reference TRBV9 and TRBJ2-5, the complete variable domain is DSGVTQTPKHLITATGQRVTLRCSPRSGDLSVYWYQQSLDQGLQFLIQYYNGEERAKGNILERFSAQQFPDLHSELNLSSLELGDSALYFCASSVGFLPETQYFGPGTRLLVL.